This T cell receptor beta chain was identified during a study of T cell responses to AZD1222 COVID-19 vaccine. Repertoires were generated with immunoSEQ multiplex PCR, while TCRdb's copy carries only in-frame clones and drops some. The sample contains 90,000 to 120,000 clones, 80% to 95% of which appear only once. The table lists this clone with a count of one. After removal of 4 bases from V and 3 bases from J, the junction contained 5 bases not matched to a gene. The CDR3 is 14 residues long. Germline CDR1 and CDR2: LGHNA and YSLEER. The source material was peripheral blood, sampled 28 days after the second AZD1222 dose. The V and J genes are TRBV4-3 and TRBJ1-1, with 7 nucleotides matching TRBD1. This receptor was taken from an adult who received the AZD1222 COVID-19 vaccine. For the CDR3, the DNA is TGCGCCAGCAGCCCCGACAGGGTTCACACTGAAGCTTTCTTT. Translation gives CASSPDRVHTEAFF.